One and the same sample provided the 32 T cell receptor beta chains below, sequenced in a study of blood T cell repertoires in COVID-19. The assay was immunoSEQ multiplex PCR, and TCRdb's table has in-frame clones only and misses some. The sample records about 170,000 clones, around 80% being singletons. The sequenced material came from peripheral blood. These TCRs come from an elderly woman with acute or convalescent COVID-19.

Remarks on this clone: Additional DNA sequences in this sample encode the identical CDR3. The chain combines TRBV5-8 with TRBJ1-2; maybe TRBD1 (5 bases). Looked up from germline, CDR1 is SGHTS and CDR2 is YDEGEE. Between the trimmed V and J ends, which lost 4 bases and 2 bases, there was a span of 12 bases. The CDR3 covers 14 residues. This CDR3 is CASSQGRGNYGYTF. DNA of the CDR3: TGTGCCAGCAGCCAGGGAAGGGGCAACTATGGCTACACCTTC.

V is TRBV3-1 (or the pseudogene TRBV3-2) and J is TRBJ1-1; a possible D gene is TRBD1 (5 bases). Germline assignment: CDR1 LGHDT and CDR2 YNNKEL (reference sequence). The V and J ends lost 4 bases and 5 bases respectively, with 11 bases between them. This CDR3 is built from 13 residues. The CDR3 DNA reads as TGTGCCAGCAGCCTGCAGGGCTATACTGAAGCTTTCTTT. This sequence encodes CASSLQGYTEAFF.

V usage is TRBV30 and J usage is TRBJ2-7, with D tentatively TRBD2 (6 bases). Germline values: CDR1 GTSNPN, CDR2 SVGIG (reference sequence). The ends were cut back, 1 base at V and 7 bases at J, with 14 bases in the middle. This CDR3 has 13 amino acids. CDR3 nucleotides: TGTGCCTGGAGTGGGGGACTGGGACGGGAGCAGTACTTC. Amino acid sequence: CAWSGGLGREQYF.

V is TRBV7-7 and J is TRBJ2-5; weak D call: TRBD2 (6 bases). Trimming removed 5 bases from V and 1 base from J, with 17 bases in between. CDR3 size: 16 residues. In germline, CDR1 is SSHAT, CDR2 FNYEAQ (reference sequence). The CDR3 protein is CASSLNEEGPQETQYF. The DNA of the CDR3 is TGTGCCAGCAGCCTTAATGAGGAGGGACCCCAAGAGACCCAGTACTTC.

This clone is a singleton in its sample. This chain connects TRBV25-1 to TRBJ2-1, with D possibly matching TRBD1 (5 bases). CDR3 length: 15 residues. The V end lost 1 base, the J end lost 5 bases, and 12 bases lay between the germline ends. CDR1 and CDR2 from the germline V gene are MGHDK and SYGVNS. The CDR3 coding sequence is TGTGCCAGCAGTGAATGGCAGGGTCGGGACAATGAGCAGTTCTTC. Its translation is CASSEWQGRDNEQFF.

This clone was seen once. The genes are TRBV19 and TRBJ1-5; D gene uncertain. Looked up from germline, CDR1 is LNHDA and CDR2 is SQIVND (reference sequence). The CDR3 covers 16 residues. Trimming left V 3 bases short and J 6 bases short, with 18 bases between. CDR3 amino acids: CASSIFRGSKAQPQHF. CDR3 in DNA: TGTGCCAGTAGTATCTTTCGGGGAAGTAAAGCTCAGCCCCAGCATTTT.

In its sample, this clone was seen once. This rearrangement joins TRBV5-1 to TRBJ1-2; 7 nucleotides agree with TRBD1. V dropped 2 bases and J dropped 6; count of bases not matched to a gene: 7. CDR1 is SGHRS, CDR2 YFSETQ, per germline. The length of the CDR3 is 14 residues. The CDR3 here is CASSLSQGGDGYTF. CDR3 in DNA: TGCGCCAGCAGCTTATCGCAGGGGGGTGATGGCTACACCTTC.

This clone was picked up a small number of times. The genes are TRBV9 and TRBJ1-1; no reliable D call. Germline loops: CDR1 SGDLS, CDR2 YYNGEE. This CDR3 spans 12 amino acids. V was shortened by 4 bases and J by 4 bases, with 8 bases between the two germline ends. The DNA of the CDR3 is TGTGCCAGCAGCTCCCGGGGCACTGAAGCTTTCTTT. This encodes CASSSRGTEAFF.

This clone was seen only once. The genes are TRBV7-9 and TRBJ2-2; 7 bases are shared with TRBD1. The germline V gene encodes CDR1 SEHNR and CDR2 FQNEAQ (reference sequence). V shed 10 bases, J shed 5 bases, and the junction held 16 bases outside the gene matches. The CDR3 has 16 amino acids. CDR3 in amino acids: CATLPRTGAKTGELFF. In DNA form, the CDR3 reads TGTGCCACCCTACCCAGGACAGGCGCTAAGACCGGGGAGCTGTTTTTT.

The V call is TRBV5-4, the J call TRBJ1-1, with D possibly matching TRBD1 (5 bases). CDR3 size: 16 residues. Germline V gives CDR1 SGHNT, CDR2 YYREEE (reference sequence). The V end lost 0 bases, the J end lost 1 base, and 13 bases lay between the germline ends. The DNA for the CDR3 is TGTGCCAGCAGCTTGGGGGGCCGCAGGCAGAACACTGAAGCTTTCTTT. Translation: CASSLGGRRQNTEAFF.

This sequence joins TRBV10-3 and TRBJ2-1; TRBD2 aligns across 12 bases. With V trimmed by 4 bases and J by 8 bases, 12 bases remained unmatched. The CDR3 covers 17 residues. Per the germline V gene, CDR1 is ENHRY and CDR2 is SYGVKD. Here the CDR3 DNA reads TGTGCCATCAGTGCCCCAAGACTAGCGGGAGAGTCTGATGAGCAGTTCTTC. Translated: CAISAPRLAGESDEQFF.

V and J are TRBV6-5 and TRBJ2-7; 7 nucleotides line up with TRBD2. The J segment lost 0 bases and the V segment lost 6 bases, leaving 5 bases of the junction unmatched. Germline V gene data show CDR1 as MNHEY and CDR2 as SVGAGI. The CDR3 has 14 amino acids. The CDR3 spells CASRRRELSYEQYF. The CDR3 nucleotides read TGTGCCAGCAGAAGGCGGGAGCTCTCCTACGAGCAGTACTTC.

The V call is TRBV18, the J call TRBJ1-1, with D maybe TRBD1 (5 bases). CDR1 is KGHSH and CDR2 is LQKENI in the germline V gene. There are 14 residues in the CDR3. The V end was cut by 3 bases, the J end by 1 base, with 9 bases between. CDR3 residues: CASSPAQGNTEAFF. The CDR3 nucleotides are TGTGCCAGCTCACCTGCCCAGGGGAACACTGAAGCTTTCTTT. Filled out from reference TRBV18 and TRBJ1-1, the complete variable domain reads NAGVMQNPRHLVRRRGQEARLRCSPMKGHSHVYWYRQLPEEGLKFMVYLQKENIIDESGMPKERFSAEFPKEGPSILRIQQVVRGDSAAYFCASSPAQGNTEAFFGQGTRLTVV.

J is TRBJ2-1 and V is TRBV27; the match to TRBD2 covers 9 bases. This CDR3 has 16 residues. CDR1 MNHEY and CDR2 SMNVEV come from the germline V gene (reference sequence). V shed 0 bases and J 4 bases; nucleotides not matched to a gene: 4. CDR3 residues: CASSLSGTSPYNEQFF. In DNA form, the CDR3 reads TGTGCCAGCAGTTTATCGGGGACTAGCCCGTACAATGAGCAGTTCTTC.

The rearrangement joins TRBV4-1 to TRBJ1-5; D possibly corresponds to TRBD1 (6 bases). Per the germline V gene, CDR1 is MGHRA and CDR2 is YSYEKL. This CDR3 spans 15 amino acids. Trimming stripped 1 base from V and 2 bases from J, with 9 bases between. The CDR3 coding sequence is TGCGCCAGCAGCCAAGTTGCAGGGGGCAATCAGCCCCAGCATTTT. Amino acids: CASSQVAGGNQPQHF.

This chain joins TRBV5-1 and TRBJ1-1; 7 bases agree with TRBD1. The CDR3 has 15 amino acids. With 1 base clipped from V and 0 bases from J, the junction kept 3 bases outside the gene matches. CDR1 is SGHRS and CDR2 is YFSETQ in the germline V gene. The DNA for the CDR3 is TGCGCCAGCAGCTTGTTTGGGACAGTGAACACTGAAGCTTTCTTT. Its protein is CASSLFGTVNTEAFF.

A few counts support this clone. The rearrangement links TRBV13 to TRBJ2-1, with 13 bases that match TRBD2. V lost 5 bases and J lost 12; bases outside the gene matches: 13. The CDR3 runs to 16 residues. Germline V gene sequence: CDR1 PRHDT, CDR2 FYEKMQ (reference sequence). CDR3 in DNA: TGTGCCAGCAGCCAACGACTAGCGGGAGGCCGCTCTGTGCAGTTCTTC. Translation gives CASSQRLAGGRSVQFF.

The chain carries TRBV3-1 (or the pseudogene TRBV3-2) and TRBJ2-1; 7 bases match TRBD2. Per the germline V gene, CDR1 is LGHDT and CDR2 is YNNKEL (reference sequence). This CDR3 has 13 residues. V lost 2 bases to trimming and J lost 9 bases; unmatched junction nucleotides: 4. The CDR3 coding sequence is TGTGCCAGCAGCCAACAACTAGCGATTGAGCAGTTCTTC. It codes for CASSQQLAIEQFF.

V is TRBV2 and J is TRBJ1-2; D call uncertain. The CDR3 has 13 amino acids. V was pared by 7 bases and J by 8 bases, with 17 bases between. The V gene's germline CDR1 is SNHLY and CDR2 FYNNEI. Written as DNA, the CDR3 is TGTGCCAGCACTCAAGAGGGAGGTGAGGGCTACACCTTC. Encoded protein: CASTQEGGEGYTF.

V usage is TRBV19 and J usage is TRBJ1-1; D perhaps matches TRBD1 (6 bases). Germline assignment: CDR1 LNHDA and CDR2 SQIVND (reference sequence). Deletions cut 5 bases from V and 7 bases from J, with 11 bases between. The CDR3 is made up of 12 amino acids. CDR3 in amino acids: CASSRTAVEAFF. As DNA, the CDR3 is TGTGCCAGTAGTCGGACAGCCGTTGAAGCTTTCTTT. The full variable domain, in which reference TRBV19 and TRBJ1-1 provide the parts outside the CDR3, is DGGITQSPKYLFRKEGQNVTLSCEQNLNHDAMYWYRQDPGQGLRLIYYSQIVNDFQKGDIAEGYSVSREKKESFPLTVTSAQKNPTAFYLCASSRTAVEAFFGQGTRLTVV.

This chain links TRBV30 with TRBJ2-1; the D is unclear. V gave up 2 bases and J gave up 4 bases, with 6 bases separating them. CDR1 GTSNPN and CDR2 SVGIG come from the germline V gene (reference sequence). This CDR3 comprises 12 residues. The CDR3 spells CAWSSGYNEQFF. The CDR3 DNA reads TGTGCCTGGAGTTCCGGGTACAATGAGCAGTTCTTC. The full variable domain, completed using reference TRBV30 and TRBJ2-1, is SQTIHQWPATLVQPVGSPLSLECTVEGTSNPNLYWYRQAAGRGLQLLFYSVGIGQISSEVPQNLSASRPQDRQFILSSKKLLLSDSGFYLCAWSSGYNEQFFGPGTRLTVL.

The chain has TRBV5-1 and TRBJ1-6; the D is unclear. V was clipped by 0 bases and J by 8 bases, with 12 bases between them. Germline V gives CDR1 SGHRS, CDR2 YFSETQ. This CDR3 has 15 amino acids. CDR3 in DNA: TGCGCCAGCAGCTTGGAAAGTCCCACTGATTCACCCCTCCACTTT. This gives the protein CASSLESPTDSPLHF. The variable domain in full, completed from reference TRBV5-1 and TRBJ1-6, reads KAGVTQTPRYLIKTRGQQVTLSCSPISGHRSVSWYQQTPGQGLQFLFEYFSETQRNKGNFPGRFSGRQFSNSRSEMNVSTLELGDSALYLCASSLESPTDSPLHFGNGTRLTVT.

This chain links TRBV5-1 with TRBJ1-2; perhaps TRBD1 as D (6 bases). The CDR3 consists of 15 residues. CDR1 and CDR2 from the germline V gene are SGHRS and YFSETQ. The V end was cut by 0 bases, the J end by 3 bases, with 12 bases between. The CDR3 here is CASSLVAGDDYGYTF. The CDR3 nucleotides read TGCGCCAGCAGCTTGGTGGCAGGGGACGACTATGGCTACACCTTC.

Only one count was recorded for this clone. This rearrangement joins TRBV19 to TRBJ2-5; TRBD2 agrees at 9 bases. CDR3 size: 16 residues. The germline V gene encodes CDR1 LNHDA and CDR2 SQIVND (reference sequence). V was pared by 1 base and J by 2 bases, with 5 bases of the junction left unmatched. This CDR3 is CASSIVASGIQETQYF. The CDR3 DNA follows: TGTGCCAGTAGTATAGTGGCTAGCGGGATACAAGAGACCCAGTACTTC.

The rearrangement joins TRBV5-8 to TRBJ2-3; weak D call: TRBD1 (5 bases). Trimming pared 0 bases from V and 2 bases from J, leaving 10 bases between. Germline-derived CDR1 and CDR2 are SGHTS and YDEGEE. This CDR3 region has 15 residues. This CDR3 reads CASSLGQSFTDTQYF. As DNA, the CDR3 is TGTGCCAGCAGCTTGGGACAGAGCTTCACAGATACGCAGTATTTT.

The chain joins TRBV7-6 to TRBJ2-2, with D tentatively TRBD1 (6 bases). The length of the CDR3 is 16 residues. Germline CDR1 reads SGHVS; CDR2 reads FNYEAQ. V shed 4 bases and J shed 5 bases, with 17 bases lying between them. CDR3 amino acids: CASSSKPGAKTGELFF. Written as DNA, the CDR3 is TGTGCCAGCAGCTCGAAGCCAGGGGCTAAGACCGGGGAGCTGTTTTTT.

This chain uses TRBV6-5 with TRBJ2-1, with 11 bases identical to TRBD2. The trim removed 6 bases at V and 8 bases at J, leaving 9 bases unmatched. Germline loops: CDR1 MNHEY, CDR2 SVGAGI. CDR3 length: 15 residues. CDR3 protein: CASSSGSGRVDEQFF. The CDR3 region has the DNA TGTGCCAGCAGCAGCGGTAGCGGGAGGGTGGATGAGCAGTTCTTC.

The V gene is TRBV11-2, the J gene TRBJ2-1, with 13 nucleotides matching TRBD2. CDR3 size: 16 residues. CDR1 SGHAT and CDR2 FQNNGV come from the germline V gene. V trimming: 5 bases; J trimming: 3 bases; junction bases outside the gene matches: 4. Written as DNA, the CDR3 is TGTGCCAGCAGCAAAAGGACTAGCGGGGGCTACAATGAGCAGTTCTTC. This encodes CASSKRTSGGYNEQFF.

The chain recombines TRBV25-1 with TRBJ2-1, with 8 bases aligning to TRBD2. CDR1 is MGHDK and CDR2 is SYGVNS in the germline V gene. V lost 6 bases to trimming and J lost 4 bases; unmatched junction nucleotides: 8. This CDR3 is built from 15 residues. CDR3 loop: CASRGSSGRYNEQFF. DNA of the CDR3: TGTGCCAGCAGGGGTTCTAGCGGGCGATACAATGAGCAGTTCTTC.

This rearrangement joins TRBV29-1 to TRBJ1-2; D gene ambiguous. Per germline, CDR1 SQVTM and CDR2 ANQGSEA. Trimming left V 4 bases short and J 2 bases short, with 11 bases between. This CDR3 is built from 13 residues. The CDR3 nucleotides read TGCAGCGTTGTAGGCAGGCTAAACTATGGCTACACCTTC. Amino acids: CSVVGRLNYGYTF.

The chain joins TRBV10-2 to TRBJ1-1, with D perhaps TRBD1 (5 bases). Trimming left V 7 bases short and J 5 bases short, with 14 bases between. Looked up from germline, CDR1 is WSHSY and CDR2 is SAAADI. There are 13 residues in the CDR3. The CDR3 loop is CASTPRGGTEAFF. In DNA, the CDR3 is TGCGCCAGCACCCCCCGCGGGGGAACTGAAGCTTTCTTT.

The rearrangement joins TRBV2 to TRBJ2-7, with 8 positions matching TRBD1. This CDR3 contains 15 residues. J gave up 5 bases and V 7 bases, and 13 bases lay outside the gene matches. Germline V CDR1 and CDR2: SNHLY, FYNNEI. The CDR3 sequence is CASTLRWTGPDEQYF. The CDR3 nucleotides read TGTGCCAGCACCCTCCGCTGGACAGGGCCTGACGAGCAGTACTTC.